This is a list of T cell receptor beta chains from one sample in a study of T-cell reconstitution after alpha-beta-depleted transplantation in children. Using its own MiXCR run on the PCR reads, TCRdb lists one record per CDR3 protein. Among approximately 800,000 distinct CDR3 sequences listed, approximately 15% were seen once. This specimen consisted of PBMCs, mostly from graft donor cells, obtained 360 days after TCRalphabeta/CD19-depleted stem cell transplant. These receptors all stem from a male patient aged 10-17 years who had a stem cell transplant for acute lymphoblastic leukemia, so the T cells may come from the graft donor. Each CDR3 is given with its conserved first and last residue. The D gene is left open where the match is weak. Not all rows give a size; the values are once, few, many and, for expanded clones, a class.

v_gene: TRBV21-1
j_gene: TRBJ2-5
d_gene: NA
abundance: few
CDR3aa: CASSKGFRKYQETQYF
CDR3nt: TGTGCCAGCAGCAAAGGGTTTAGGAAGTACCAAGAGACCCAGTACTTC

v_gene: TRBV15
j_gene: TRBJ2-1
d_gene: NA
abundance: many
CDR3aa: CATSRVSFNEQFF
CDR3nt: TGTGCCACCAGCAGAGTTTCTTTCAATGAGCAGTTCTTC

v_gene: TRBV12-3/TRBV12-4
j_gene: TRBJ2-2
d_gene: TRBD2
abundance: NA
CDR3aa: CASRGGPGGELFF
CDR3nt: TGTGCCAGCAGGGGAGGGCCTGGTGGGGAGCTGTTTTTT

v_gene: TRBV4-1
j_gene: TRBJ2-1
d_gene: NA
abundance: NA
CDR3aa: CASSQPRQVLLYNEQFF
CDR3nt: TGCGCCAGCAGCCAACCACGACAGGTCCTACTTTACAATGAGCAGTTCTTC

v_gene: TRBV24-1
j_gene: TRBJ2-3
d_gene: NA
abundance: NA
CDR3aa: CATSDPWTGTDTQYF
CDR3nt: TGTGCCACCAGTGATCCTTGGACTGGCACAGATACGCAGTATTTT

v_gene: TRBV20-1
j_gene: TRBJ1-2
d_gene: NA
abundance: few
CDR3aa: CSARVYKETPLYGYTF
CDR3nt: TGCAGTGCTAGAGTATACAAGGAAACACCCCTGTATGGCTACACCTTC

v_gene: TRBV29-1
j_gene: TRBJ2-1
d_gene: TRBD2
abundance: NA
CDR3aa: CSAESGRRPNEQFF
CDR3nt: TGCAGCGCCGAGAGCGGGAGGCGTCCCAATGAGCAGTTCTTC

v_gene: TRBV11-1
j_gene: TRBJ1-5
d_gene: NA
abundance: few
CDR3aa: CASSQSGASSNQPQHF
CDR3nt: TGTGCCAGCAGCCAGTCAGGTGCTTCTAGCAATCAGCCCCAGCATTTT

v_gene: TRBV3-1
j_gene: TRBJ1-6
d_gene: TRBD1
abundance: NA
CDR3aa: CASSQGPPGQGFSPLHF
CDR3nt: TGTGCCAGCAGCCAAGGGCCGCCGGGACAGGGCTTTTCACCCCTCCACTTT

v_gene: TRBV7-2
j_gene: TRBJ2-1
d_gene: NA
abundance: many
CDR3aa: CASRPDLYNEQFF
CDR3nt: TGTGCCAGCAGACCGGACCTCTACAATGAGCAGTTCTTC

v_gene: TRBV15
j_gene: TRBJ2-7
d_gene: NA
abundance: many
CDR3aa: CATSRDAGAEQYF
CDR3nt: TGTGCCACCAGCAGAGATGCAGGGGCCGAGCAGTACTTC

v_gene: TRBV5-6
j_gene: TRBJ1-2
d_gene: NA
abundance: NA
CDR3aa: CASSGGDVRLNYGYTF
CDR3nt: TGTGCCAGCAGCGGGGGAGACGTAAGGCTCAACTATGGCTACACCTTC

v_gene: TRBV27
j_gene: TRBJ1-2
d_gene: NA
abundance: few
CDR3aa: CASSRGSRGGYTF
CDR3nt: TGTGCCAGCAGCCGAGGATCCAGGGGTGGCTACACCTTC

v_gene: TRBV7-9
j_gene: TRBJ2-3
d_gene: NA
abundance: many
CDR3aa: CASSLREDTQYF
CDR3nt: TGTGCCAGCAGCCTTCGAGAGGATACGCAGTATTTT

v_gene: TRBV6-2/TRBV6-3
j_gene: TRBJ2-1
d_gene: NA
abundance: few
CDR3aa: CASRDRPHYNEQFF
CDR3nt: TGTGCCAGCAGAGACAGGCCTCATTACAATGAGCAGTTCTTC

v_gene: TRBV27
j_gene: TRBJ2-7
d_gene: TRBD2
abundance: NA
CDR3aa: CASSLSASGSYEQYF
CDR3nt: TGTGCCAGCAGTTTATCGGCTAGCGGGAGTTACGAGCAGTACTTC

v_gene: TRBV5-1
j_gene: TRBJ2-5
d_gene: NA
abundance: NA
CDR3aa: CASSLEAGYEGSAQYF
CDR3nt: TGCGCCAGCAGCTTGGAGGCTGGGTATGAGGGGTCGGCCCAGTACTTC

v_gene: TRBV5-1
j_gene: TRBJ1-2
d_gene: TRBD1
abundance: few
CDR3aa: CASSQPGQRYTF
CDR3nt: TGCGCCAGCAGTCAACCGGGACAGCGCTACACCTTC

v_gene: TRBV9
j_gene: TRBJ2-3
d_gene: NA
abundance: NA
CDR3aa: CASSVDKDTQYF
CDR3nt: TGTGCCAGCAGCGTAGATAAGGATACGCAGTATTTT

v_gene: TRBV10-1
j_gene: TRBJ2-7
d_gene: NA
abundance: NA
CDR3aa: CASSESLGDEQYF
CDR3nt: TGCGCCAGCAGTGAGTCGTTGGGGGACGAGCAGTACTTC

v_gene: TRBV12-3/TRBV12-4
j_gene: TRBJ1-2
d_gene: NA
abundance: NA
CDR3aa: CASSPLTELRYGYTF
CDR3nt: TGTGCCAGCAGTCCCCTGACAGAACTGAGATATGGCTACACCTTC

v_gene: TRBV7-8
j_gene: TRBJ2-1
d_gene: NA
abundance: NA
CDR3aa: CASSLVDYNEQFF
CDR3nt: TGTGCCAGCAGCTTAGTAGACTACAATGAGCAGTTCTTC

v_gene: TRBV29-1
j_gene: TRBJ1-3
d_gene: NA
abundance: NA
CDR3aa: CSADTGTGNTIYF
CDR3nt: TGCAGCGCGGACACAGGAACTGGAAACACCATATATTTT

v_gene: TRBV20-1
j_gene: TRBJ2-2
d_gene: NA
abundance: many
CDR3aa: CSARTSRTGELFF
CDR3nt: TGCAGTGCTAGGACTAGTCGGACCGGGGAGCTGTTTTTT

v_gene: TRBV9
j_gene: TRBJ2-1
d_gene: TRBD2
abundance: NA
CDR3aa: CASSAGGASYNEQFF
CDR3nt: TGTGCCAGCTCTGCGGGGGGGGCCTCCTACAATGAGCAGTTCTTC

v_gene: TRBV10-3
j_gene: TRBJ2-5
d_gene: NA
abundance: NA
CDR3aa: CAISEDLETQYF
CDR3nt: TGTGCCATCAGTGAGGATCTGGAGACCCAGTACTTC

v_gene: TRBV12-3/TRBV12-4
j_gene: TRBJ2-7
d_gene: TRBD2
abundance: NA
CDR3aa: CASSGLAERSYEQYF
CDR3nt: TGTGCCAGCAGCGGACTAGCGGAGAGATCCTACGAGCAGTACTTC

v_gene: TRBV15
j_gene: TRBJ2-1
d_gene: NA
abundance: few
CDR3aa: CATSRVYGTGNRYNEQFF
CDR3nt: TGTGCCACCAGCAGAGTCTACGGGACGGGTAATCGGTACAATGAGCAGTTCTTC

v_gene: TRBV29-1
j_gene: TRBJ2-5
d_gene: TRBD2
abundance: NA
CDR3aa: CSVLGLAGRQETQYF
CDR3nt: TGCAGCGTCCTCGGACTAGCGGGGCGACAAGAGACCCAGTACTTC

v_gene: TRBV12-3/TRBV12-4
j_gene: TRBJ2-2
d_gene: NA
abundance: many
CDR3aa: CASSTGELFF
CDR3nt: TGTGCCAGCAGCACCGGGGAGCTGTTTTTT

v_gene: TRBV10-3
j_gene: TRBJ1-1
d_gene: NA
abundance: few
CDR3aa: CATSTGQWKKRGEAFF
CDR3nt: TGTGCCACCTCAACAGGACAGTGGAAGAAAAGGGGTGAAGCTTTCTTT

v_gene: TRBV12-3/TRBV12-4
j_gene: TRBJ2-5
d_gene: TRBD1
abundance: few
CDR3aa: CASSDDREETQYF
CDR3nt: TGTGCCAGCAGTGATGACAGGGAAGAGACCCAGTACTTC

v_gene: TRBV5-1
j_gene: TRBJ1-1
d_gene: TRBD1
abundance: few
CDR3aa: CASSVRQGQNTEAFF
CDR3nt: TGCGCCAGCAGCGTTAGACAGGGGCAGAACACTGAAGCTTTCTTT

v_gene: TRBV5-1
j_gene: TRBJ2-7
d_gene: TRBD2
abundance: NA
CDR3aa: CASSWGLADEQYF
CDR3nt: TGCGCCAGCAGCTGGGGACTAGCGGACGAGCAGTACTTC

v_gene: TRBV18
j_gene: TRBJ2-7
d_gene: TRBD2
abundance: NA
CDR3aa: CASSPTAGLAGEQYF
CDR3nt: TGTGCCAGCTCACCGACAGCGGGACTAGCAGGCGAGCAGTACTTC

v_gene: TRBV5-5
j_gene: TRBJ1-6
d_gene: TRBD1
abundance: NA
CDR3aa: CASSGTGPYSPLHF
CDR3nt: TGTGCCAGCAGCGGGACAGGGCCCTATTCACCCCTCCACTTT

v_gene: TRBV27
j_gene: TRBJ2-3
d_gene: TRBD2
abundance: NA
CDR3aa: CASSYSSGSPDTQYF
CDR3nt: TGTGCCAGCAGTTATTCTAGCGGGAGCCCAGATACGCAGTATTTT

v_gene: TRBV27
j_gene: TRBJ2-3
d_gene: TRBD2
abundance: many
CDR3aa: CASSLGLAGGPTDTQYF
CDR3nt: TGTGCCAGCAGTTTGGGACTAGCGGGAGGGCCCACAGATACGCAGTATTTT